These 4 T cell receptor beta chains were all obtained from the same sample, sequenced in a study of T cells in women clearing cervical HPV infection. Method: immunoSEQ multiplex PCR; TCRdb's copy keeps in-frame clones and lacks some. The table for this sample gives under 45,000 clones. The sequencing sample was made of blood buffy coat. These receptor sequences come from a woman aged 18 to 75 with a cervical HPV16 infection that either progressed to CIN3+ or cleared (not recorded which).

As concerns this clone: The read finishes 3 residues shy of the CDR3 end, and the germline J gene is used to complete it. The V and J genes are TRBV19 and TRBJ1-6; 8 positions match TRBD1. The junction had 7 bases not matched to a gene; V was cut back by 5 bases and J by 7 bases. Germline assignment: CDR1 LNHDA and CDR2 SQIVND (reference sequence). The CDR3 runs 15 residues. The chain's CDR3 is CASSYQGARNSPLHF. The covered CDR3 bases are TGTGCCAGTAGTTATCAGGGGGCGCGAAATTCACCC.

The CDR3 DNA, read in part, is TGTGCCTGGAGCACCCCTAGCGGGGTTAACACCGGGGAG. This gives the protein CAWSTPSGVNTGE. From start to end, the CDR3 is CAWSTPSGVNTGELFF. The J gene is TRBJ2-2, the V gene TRBV30; 9 positions agree with TRBD2. Read data end 3 residues before the CDR3 end; the end is taken from the germline J gene. CDR1 GTSNPN and CDR2 SVGIG come from the germline V gene (reference sequence). With V trimmed by 3 bases and J by 2 bases, 7 bases remained unmatched. This CDR3 contains 16 residues.

Concerning this clone itself: The CDR3 extends 3 residues past the end of the read, so its final part is completed from the germline J gene. This chain connects TRBV7-6 to TRBJ1-2; D is ambiguous. The CDR3 runs 12 residues. CDR1 is SGHVS and CDR2 is FNYEAQ in the germline V gene. The covered CDR3 bases are TGTGCCAGCAGCTTAGCGGCAGATACC. This translates into CASSLAADT. The complete CDR3 protein is CASSLAADTYTF.

About this clone: The CDR3 end falls 3 residues outside the read, so it is completed with the germline J gene. This chain connects TRBV19 to TRBJ1-2, with no clear D. The CDR3 covers 14 residues. Germline lookup yields CDR1 LNHDA and CDR2 SQIVND (reference sequence). The CDR3 is CASVSGSSYNDYTF. Partial CDR3 DNA: TGTGCCAGTGTAAGCGGTAGCTCCTACAATGAC.